This T cell receptor beta chain was captured in a study of identical twins. In its sample, this clonotype was seen many times. The target antigen is unknown. Each cDNA held unique molecular identifiers, and template switching gave it a universal primer site. TCRdb passed the 5' RACE reads through MiXCR, listing each CDR3 protein once. Of some 96,000 distinct CDR3 sequences in the sample, under 6.5% were seen once. Overall study findings and caveats: For monozygotic twins, models underestimated out-of-frame TCR alpha sharing.

Germline V CDR1 and CDR2: MNHEY, SVGAGI. After removal of 6 bases from V and 4 bases from J, the junction contained 7 bases not matched to a gene. This CDR3 region has 15 residues. This chain connects TRBV6-5 to TRBJ2-1, with TRBD2 matching over 9 bases. The origin of this receptor is a woman aged 50 to 60 in good health. Sequencing was carried out using memory T cells sorted from blood. The CDR3: CASSSTSGQYNEQFF. CDR3 sequence (DNA): TGTGCCAGCAGCTCAACTAGCGGGCAGTACAATGAGCAGTTCTTC.